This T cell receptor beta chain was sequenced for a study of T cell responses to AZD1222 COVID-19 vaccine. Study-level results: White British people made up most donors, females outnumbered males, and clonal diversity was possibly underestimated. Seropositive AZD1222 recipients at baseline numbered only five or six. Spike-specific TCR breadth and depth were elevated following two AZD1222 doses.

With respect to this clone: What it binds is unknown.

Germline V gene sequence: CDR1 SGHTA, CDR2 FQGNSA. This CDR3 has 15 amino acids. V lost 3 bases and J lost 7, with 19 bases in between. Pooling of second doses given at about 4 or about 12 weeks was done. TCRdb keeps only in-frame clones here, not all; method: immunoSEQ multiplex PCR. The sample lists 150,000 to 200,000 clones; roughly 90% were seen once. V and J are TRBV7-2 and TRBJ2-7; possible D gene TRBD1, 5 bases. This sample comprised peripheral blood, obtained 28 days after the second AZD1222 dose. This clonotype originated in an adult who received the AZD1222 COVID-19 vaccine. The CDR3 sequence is CASSFLLKGHQEQYF. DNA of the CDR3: TGTGCCAGCAGCTTCCTCCTGAAGGGGCATCAAGAGCAGTACTTC.